This TCR beta chain originates from a study of T cell changes during pregnancy in multiple sclerosis. V shed 6 bases, J shed 7 bases, and the junction held 9 bases outside the gene matches. CDR1 is ENHRY and CDR2 is SYGVKD in the germline V gene. The CDR3 extends over 15 amino acids. Repertoires were generated with immunoSEQ multiplex PCR, while TCRdb's copy carries only in-frame clones and drops some. The table has about 33,000 clones, 90% to 95% seen once. This chain links TRBV10-3 with TRBJ2-1; the match to TRBD1 covers 10 bases. This specimen was CD4+ T cells from peripheral blood mononuclear cells, taken in the third trimester of pregnancy. The source of this sequence is a female donor in good health, enrolled as a control in a pregnancy study. The CDR3 region is CAIRNLDRGKNEQFF. In DNA form, the CDR3 reads TGTGCCATCAGGAACTTGGACAGGGGGAAAAATGAGCAGTTCTTC.